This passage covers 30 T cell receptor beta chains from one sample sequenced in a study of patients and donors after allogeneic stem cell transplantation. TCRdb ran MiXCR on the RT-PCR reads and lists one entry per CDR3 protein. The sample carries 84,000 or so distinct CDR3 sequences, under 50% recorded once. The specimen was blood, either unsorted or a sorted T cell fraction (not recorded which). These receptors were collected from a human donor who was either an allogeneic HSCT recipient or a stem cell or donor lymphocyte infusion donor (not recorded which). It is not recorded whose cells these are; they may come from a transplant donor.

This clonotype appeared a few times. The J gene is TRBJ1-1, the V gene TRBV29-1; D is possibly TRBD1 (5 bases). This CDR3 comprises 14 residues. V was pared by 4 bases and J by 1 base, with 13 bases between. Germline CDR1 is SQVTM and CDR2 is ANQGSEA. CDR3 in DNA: TGCAGCGTTGCGACTTTGACAGAGAACACTGAAGCTTTCTTT. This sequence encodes CSVATLTENTEAFF.

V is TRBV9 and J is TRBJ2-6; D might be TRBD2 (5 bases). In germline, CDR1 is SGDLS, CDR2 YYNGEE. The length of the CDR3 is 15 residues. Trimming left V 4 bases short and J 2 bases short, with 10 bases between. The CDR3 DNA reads TGTGCCAGCAGCCCTACTAGTACTGGGGCCAACGTCCTGACTTTC. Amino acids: CASSPTSTGANVLTF.

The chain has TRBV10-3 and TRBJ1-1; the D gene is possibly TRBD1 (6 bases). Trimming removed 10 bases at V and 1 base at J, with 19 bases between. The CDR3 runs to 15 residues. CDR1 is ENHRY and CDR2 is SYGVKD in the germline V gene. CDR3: CATSKFTGPNTEAFF. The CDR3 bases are TGTGCCACCTCCAAATTTACAGGGCCGAACACTGAAGCTTTCTTT.

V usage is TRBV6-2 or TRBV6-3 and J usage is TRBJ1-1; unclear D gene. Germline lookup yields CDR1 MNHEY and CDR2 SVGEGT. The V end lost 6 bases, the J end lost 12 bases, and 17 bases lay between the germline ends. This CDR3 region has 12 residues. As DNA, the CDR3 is TGTGCCAGCAGCCACGGGCCGGTGAAAACTTTCTTT. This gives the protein CASSHGPVKTFF.

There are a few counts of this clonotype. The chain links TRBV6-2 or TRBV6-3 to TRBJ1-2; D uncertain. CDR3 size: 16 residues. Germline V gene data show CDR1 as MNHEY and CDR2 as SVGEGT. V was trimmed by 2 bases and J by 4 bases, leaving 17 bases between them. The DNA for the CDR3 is TGTGCCAGCAGTTACCCTGGGTCCGCCGAGCTCTATGGCTACACCTTC. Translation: CASSYPGSAELYGYTF.

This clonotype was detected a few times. The chain's CDR3 is CASTYRGLNNQPQHF. For the CDR3, the DNA is TGTGCCAGCACCTACAGGGGGCTAAACAATCAGCCCCAGCATTTT. The chain has TRBV6-2 or TRBV6-3 and TRBJ1-5; 9 bases fit TRBD1. Trimming removed 7 bases from V and 3 bases from J; junction bases left unmatched: 7. Per germline, CDR1 MNHEY and CDR2 SVGEGT. CDR3 size: 15 residues.

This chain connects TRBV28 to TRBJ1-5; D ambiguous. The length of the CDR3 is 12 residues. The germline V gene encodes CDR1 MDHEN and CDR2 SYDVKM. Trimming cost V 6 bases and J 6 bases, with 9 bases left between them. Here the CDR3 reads CASRTLRQPQHF. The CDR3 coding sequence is TGTGCCAGCAGGACCCTGCGTCAGCCCCAGCATTTT.

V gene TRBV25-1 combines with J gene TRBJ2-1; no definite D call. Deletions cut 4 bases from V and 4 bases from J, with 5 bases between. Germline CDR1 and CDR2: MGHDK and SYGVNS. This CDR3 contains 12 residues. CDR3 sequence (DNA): TGTGCCAGCAGTGTTGAGTACAATGAGCAGTTCTTC. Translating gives CASSVEYNEQFF.

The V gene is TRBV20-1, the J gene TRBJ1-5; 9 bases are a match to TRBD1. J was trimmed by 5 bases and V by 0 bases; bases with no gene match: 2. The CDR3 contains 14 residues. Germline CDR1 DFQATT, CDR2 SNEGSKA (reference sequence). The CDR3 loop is CSARDGDRDQPQHF. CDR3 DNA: TGCAGTGCTAGAGATGGGGACAGGGATCAGCCCCAGCATTTT.

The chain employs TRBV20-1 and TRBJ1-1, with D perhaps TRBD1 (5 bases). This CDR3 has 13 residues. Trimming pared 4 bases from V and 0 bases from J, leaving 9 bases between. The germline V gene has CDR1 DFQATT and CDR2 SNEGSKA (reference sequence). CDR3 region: CSAKQVMNTEAFF. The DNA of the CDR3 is TGCAGTGCTAAACAGGTCATGAACACTGAAGCTTTCTTT.

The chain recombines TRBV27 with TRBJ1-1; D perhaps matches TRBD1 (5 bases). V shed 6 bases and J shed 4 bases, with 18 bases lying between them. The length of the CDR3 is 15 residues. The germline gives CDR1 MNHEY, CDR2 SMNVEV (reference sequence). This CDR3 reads CASRDIGEGITEAFF. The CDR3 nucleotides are TGTGCCAGCAGGGATATTGGGGAGGGGATCACTGAAGCTTTCTTT.

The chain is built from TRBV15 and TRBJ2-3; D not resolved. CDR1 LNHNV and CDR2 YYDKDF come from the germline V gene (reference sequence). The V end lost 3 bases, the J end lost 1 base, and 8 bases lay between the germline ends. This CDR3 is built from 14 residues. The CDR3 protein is CATSRFGGTDTQYF. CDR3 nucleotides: TGTGCCACCAGCAGGTTTGGCGGCACAGATACGCAGTATTTT.

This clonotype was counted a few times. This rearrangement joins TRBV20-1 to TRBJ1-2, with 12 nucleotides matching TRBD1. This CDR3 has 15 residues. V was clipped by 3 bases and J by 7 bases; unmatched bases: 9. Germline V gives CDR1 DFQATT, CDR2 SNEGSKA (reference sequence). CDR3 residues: CSAREPGQGASGYTF. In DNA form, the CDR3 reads TGCAGTGCTAGGGAACCGGGACAGGGGGCGTCTGGCTACACCTTC.

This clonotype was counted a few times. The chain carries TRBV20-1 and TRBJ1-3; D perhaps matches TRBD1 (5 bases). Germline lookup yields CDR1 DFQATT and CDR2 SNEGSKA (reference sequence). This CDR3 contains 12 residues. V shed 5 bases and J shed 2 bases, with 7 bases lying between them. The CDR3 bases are TGCAGTGCTCCGGACACTGGAAACACCATATATTTT. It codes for CSAPDTGNTIYF.

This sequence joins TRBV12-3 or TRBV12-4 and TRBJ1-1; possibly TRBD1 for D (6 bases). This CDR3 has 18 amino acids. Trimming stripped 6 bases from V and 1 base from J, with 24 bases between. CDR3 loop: CASSSTLMWGARNTEAFF. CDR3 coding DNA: TGTGCCAGCAGCTCAACCCTCATGTGGGGGGCGCGGAACACTGAAGCTTTCTTT.

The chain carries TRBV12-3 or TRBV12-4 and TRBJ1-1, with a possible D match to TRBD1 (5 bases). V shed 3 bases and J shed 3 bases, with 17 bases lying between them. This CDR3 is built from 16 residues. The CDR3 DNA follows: TGTGCCAGCAGTTTTACCTCGGGCAGGGCCGACACTGAAGCTTTCTTT. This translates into CASSFTSGRADTEAFF.

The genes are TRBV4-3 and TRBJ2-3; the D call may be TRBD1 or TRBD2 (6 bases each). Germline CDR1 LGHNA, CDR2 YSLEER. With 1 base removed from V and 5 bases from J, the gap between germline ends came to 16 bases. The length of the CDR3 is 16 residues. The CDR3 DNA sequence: TGCGCCAGCAGCCAAGGATCCGGGGGCGCAGAAGATACGCAGTATTTT. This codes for CASSQGSGGAEDTQYF.

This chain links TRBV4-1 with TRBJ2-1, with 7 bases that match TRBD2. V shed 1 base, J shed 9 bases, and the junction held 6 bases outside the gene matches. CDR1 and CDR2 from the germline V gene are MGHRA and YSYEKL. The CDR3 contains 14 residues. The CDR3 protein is CASSQVWRESEQFF. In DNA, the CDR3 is TGCGCCAGCAGCCAAGTTTGGCGGGAGTCTGAGCAGTTCTTC.

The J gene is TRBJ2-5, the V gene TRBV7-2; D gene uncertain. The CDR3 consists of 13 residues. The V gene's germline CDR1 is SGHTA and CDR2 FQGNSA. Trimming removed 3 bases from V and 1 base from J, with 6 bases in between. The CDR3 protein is CASSLVLQETQYF. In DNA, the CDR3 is TGTGCCAGCAGCTTGGTACTCCAAGAGACCCAGTACTTC.

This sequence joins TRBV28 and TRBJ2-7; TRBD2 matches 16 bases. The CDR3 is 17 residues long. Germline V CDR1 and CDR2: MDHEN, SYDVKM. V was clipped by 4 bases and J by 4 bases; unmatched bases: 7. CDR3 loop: CASSYAGLAGGAYEQYF. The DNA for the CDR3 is TGTGCCAGCAGTTACGCGGGACTAGCGGGAGGGGCGTACGAGCAGTACTTC.

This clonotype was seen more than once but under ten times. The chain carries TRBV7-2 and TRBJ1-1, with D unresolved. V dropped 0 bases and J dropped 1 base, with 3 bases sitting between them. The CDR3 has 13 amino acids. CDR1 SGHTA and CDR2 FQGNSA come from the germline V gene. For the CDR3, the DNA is TGTGCCAGCAGCTTAGCACAGAACACTGAAGCTTTCTTT. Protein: CASSLAQNTEAFF.

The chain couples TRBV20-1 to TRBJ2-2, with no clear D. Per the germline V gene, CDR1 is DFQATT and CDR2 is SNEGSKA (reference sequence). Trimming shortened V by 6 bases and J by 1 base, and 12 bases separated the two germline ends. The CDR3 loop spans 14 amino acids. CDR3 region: CSAKGLQNTGELFF. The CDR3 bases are TGCAGTGCCAAGGGATTGCAGAACACCGGGGAGCTGTTTTTT.

This CDR3 reads CASSSLALYEQYF. CDR3 DNA: TGTGCCAGCAGTTCCCTAGCGCTTTACGAGCAGTACTTC. The chain couples TRBV25-1 to TRBJ2-7, with a tentative D call TRBD2 (6 bases). The CDR3 sequence is 13 residues long. V dropped 5 bases and J dropped 4 bases, with 12 bases sitting between them. Germline loops: CDR1 MGHDK, CDR2 SYGVNS.

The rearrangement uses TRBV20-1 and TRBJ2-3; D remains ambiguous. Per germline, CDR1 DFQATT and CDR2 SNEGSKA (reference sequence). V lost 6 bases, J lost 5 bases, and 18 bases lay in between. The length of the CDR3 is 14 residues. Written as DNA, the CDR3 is TGCAGTGCCCGCACGGCCTTCCAAGGAGATACGCAGTATTTT. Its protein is CSARTAFQGDTQYF.

DNA of the CDR3: TGTGCCAGCAGTCTCGCTTATCGAGGGGGCGAACAACTGTTTTTT. Amino acid sequence: CASSLAYRGGEQLFF. V and J are TRBV27 and TRBJ1-4, with 7 nucleotides matching TRBD1. This CDR3 spans 15 amino acids. Germline CDR1 MNHEY, CDR2 SMNVEV (reference sequence). The V and J ends lost 5 bases and 12 bases, in that order; junction bases with no gene match: 15. Together with reference TRBV27 and TRBJ1-4, the CDR3 gives the full variable domain: EAQVTQNPRYLITVTGKKLTVTCSQNMNHEYMSWYRQDPGLGLRQIYYSMNVEVTDKGDVPEGYKVSRKEKRNFPLILESPSPNQTSLYFCASSLAYRGGEQLFFGSGTQLSVL.

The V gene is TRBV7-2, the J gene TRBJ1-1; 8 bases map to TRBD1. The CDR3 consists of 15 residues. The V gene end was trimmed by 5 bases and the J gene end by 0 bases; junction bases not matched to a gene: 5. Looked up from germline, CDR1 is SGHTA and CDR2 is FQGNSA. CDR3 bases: TGTGCCAGCAGCCAGGGGGCGCAAATGAACACTGAAGCTTTCTTT. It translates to CASSQGAQMNTEAFF. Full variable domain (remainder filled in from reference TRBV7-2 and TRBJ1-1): GAGVSQSPSNKVTEKGKDVELRCDPISGHTALYWYRQSLGQGLEFLIYFQGNSAPDKSGLPSDRFSAERTGGSVSTLTIQRTQQEDSAVYLCASSQGAQMNTEAFFGQGTRLTVV.

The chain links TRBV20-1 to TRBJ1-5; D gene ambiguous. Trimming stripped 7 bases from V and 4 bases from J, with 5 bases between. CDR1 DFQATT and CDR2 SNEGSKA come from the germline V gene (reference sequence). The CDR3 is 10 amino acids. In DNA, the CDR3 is TGCAGTGTTATGAATCAGCCCCAGCATTTT. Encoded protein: CSVMNQPQHF.

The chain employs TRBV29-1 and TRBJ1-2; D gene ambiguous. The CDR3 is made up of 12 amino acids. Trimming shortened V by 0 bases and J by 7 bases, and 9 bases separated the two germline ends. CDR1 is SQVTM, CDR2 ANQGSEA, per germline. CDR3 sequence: CSVEDAGRGYTF. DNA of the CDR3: TGCAGCGTTGAAGATGCAGGTCGTGGCTACACCTTC.

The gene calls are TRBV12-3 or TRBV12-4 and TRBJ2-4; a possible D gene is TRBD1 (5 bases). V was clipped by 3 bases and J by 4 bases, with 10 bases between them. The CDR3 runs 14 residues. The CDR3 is CASSLWTIKNIQYF. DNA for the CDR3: TGTGCCAGCAGTTTGTGGACAATTAAAAACATTCAGTACTTC.

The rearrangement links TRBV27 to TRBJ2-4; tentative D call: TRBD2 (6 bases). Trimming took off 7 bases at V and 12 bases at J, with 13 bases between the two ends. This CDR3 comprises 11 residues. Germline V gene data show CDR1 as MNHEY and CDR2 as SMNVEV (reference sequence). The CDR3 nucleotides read TGTGCCAGCATGAGAGCGGGCACTCAGTACTTC. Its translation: CASMRAGTQYF.